What follows are 3 T cell receptor beta chains derived from one specimen sequenced in a study of early T cells in non-severe SARS-CoV-2 infection. TCRdb reprocessed the 5' RACE reads via MiXCR and lists one record per CDR3 protein. The sample records about 56,000 distinct CDR3 sequences, roughly 12% being singletons. The sample comprised whole blood. These receptors all stem from an adult who was a healthcare worker with PCR-confirmed SARS-CoV-2 infection or an uninfected control (not recorded which).

This clonotype was found many times. The chain uses TRBV7-6 and TRBJ2-2, with 9 bases fitting TRBD2. CDR1 and CDR2 from the germline V gene are SGHVS and FNYEAQ. The junction had 10 bases not matched to a gene; V was cut back by 4 bases and J by 4 bases. The CDR3 is 17 amino acids. The CDR3: CASSSIPAGGGTGELFF. The CDR3 DNA sequence: TGTGCCAGCAGCTCCATTCCAGCGGGAGGCGGCACCGGGGAGCTGTTTTTT.

This clonotype was seen a few times. The rearrangement joins TRBV20-1 to TRBJ2-5; weak D call: TRBD1 (6 bases). CDR3 length: 14 amino acids. The germline V and J ends were trimmed by 4 bases and 1 base, with 13 bases remaining between them. Germline CDR1 reads DFQATT; CDR2 reads SNEGSKA (reference sequence). In DNA form, the CDR3 reads TGCAGTGCTATACCAGGGGCGGTCCAAGAGACCCAGTACTTC. Protein product: CSAIPGAVQETQYF.

In the case of this clonotype: The junction departs from germline at one end; a sequencing error may be responsible. This chain uses TRBV19 with TRBJ1-5, with unresolved D. Germline V gives CDR1 LNHDA, CDR2 SQIVND (reference sequence). This CDR3 region has 14 residues. CDR3 in amino acids: CASSILYSNQPQHF. The CDR3 nucleotides read TGTGCCAGTAGTATCCTCTATAGCAATCAGCCCCAGCATTTC.